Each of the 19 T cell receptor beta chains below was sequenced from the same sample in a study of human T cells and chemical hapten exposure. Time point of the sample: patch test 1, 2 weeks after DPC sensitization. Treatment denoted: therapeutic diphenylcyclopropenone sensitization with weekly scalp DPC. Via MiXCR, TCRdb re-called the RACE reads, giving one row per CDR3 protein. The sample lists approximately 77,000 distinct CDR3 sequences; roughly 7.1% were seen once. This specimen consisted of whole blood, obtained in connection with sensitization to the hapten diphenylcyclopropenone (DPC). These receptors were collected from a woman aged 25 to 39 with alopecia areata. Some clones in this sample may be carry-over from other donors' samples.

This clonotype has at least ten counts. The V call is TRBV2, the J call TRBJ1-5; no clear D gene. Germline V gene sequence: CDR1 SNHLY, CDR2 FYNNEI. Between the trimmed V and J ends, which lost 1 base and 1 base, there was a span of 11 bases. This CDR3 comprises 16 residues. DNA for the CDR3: TGTGCCAGCAGTGAAGAGGGAAGAGGAAGCAATCAGCCCCAGCATTTT. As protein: CASSEEGRGSNQPQHF. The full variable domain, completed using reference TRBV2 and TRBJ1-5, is EPEVTQTPSHQVTQMGQEVILRCVPISNHLYFYWYRQILGQKVEFLVSFYNNEISEKSEIFDDQFSVERPDGSNFTLKIRSTKLEDSAMYFCASSEEGRGSNQPQHFGDGTRLSIL.

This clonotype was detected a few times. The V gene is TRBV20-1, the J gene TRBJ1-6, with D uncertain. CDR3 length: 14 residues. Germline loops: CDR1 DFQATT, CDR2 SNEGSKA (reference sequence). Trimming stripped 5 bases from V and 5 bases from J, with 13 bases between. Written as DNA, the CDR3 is TGCAGTGCTCCTTCGGTTGGGAATAATTCACCCCTCCACTTT. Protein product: CSAPSVGNNSPLHF.

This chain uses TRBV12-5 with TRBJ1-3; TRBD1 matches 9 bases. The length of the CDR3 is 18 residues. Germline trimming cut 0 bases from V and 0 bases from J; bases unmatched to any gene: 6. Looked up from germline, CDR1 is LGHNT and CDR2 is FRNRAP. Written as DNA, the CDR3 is TGTGCTAGTGGTTTGGTAGTCGGGACAGGGCTCTCTGGAAACACCATATATTTT. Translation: CASGLVVGTGLSGNTIYF.

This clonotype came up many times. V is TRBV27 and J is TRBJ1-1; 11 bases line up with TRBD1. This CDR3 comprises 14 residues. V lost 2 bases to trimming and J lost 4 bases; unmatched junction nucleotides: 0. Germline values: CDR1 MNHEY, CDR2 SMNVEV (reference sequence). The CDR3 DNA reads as TGTGCCAGCAGTTTAGGGACAGGGGGCACTGAAGCTTTCTTT. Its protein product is CASSLGTGGTEAFF.

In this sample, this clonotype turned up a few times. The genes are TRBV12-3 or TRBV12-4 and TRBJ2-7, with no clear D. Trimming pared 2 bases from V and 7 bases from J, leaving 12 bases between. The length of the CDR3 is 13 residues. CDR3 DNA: TGTGCCAGCAGTTTACGGGTCCAGGAAGAGCAGTACTTC. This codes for CASSLRVQEEQYF.

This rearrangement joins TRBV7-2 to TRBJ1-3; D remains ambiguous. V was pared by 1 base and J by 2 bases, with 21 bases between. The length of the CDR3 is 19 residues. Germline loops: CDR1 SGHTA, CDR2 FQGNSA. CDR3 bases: TGTGCCAGCAGCTTAGGATATTCGAATATGGAGGAAACTGGAAACACCATATATTTT. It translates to CASSLGYSNMEETGNTIYF.

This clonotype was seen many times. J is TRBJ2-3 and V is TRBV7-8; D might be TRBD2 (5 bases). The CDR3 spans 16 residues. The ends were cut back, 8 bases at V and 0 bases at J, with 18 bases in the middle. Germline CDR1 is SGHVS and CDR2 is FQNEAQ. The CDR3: CASLKAPGLSTDTQYF. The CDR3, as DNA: TGTGCCAGCCTCAAAGCCCCGGGGTTAAGCACAGATACGCAGTATTTT.

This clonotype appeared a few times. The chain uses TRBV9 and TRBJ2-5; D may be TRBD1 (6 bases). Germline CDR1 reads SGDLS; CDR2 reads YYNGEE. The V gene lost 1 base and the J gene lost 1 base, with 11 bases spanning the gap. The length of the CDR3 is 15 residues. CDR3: CASSVQTGPQETQYF. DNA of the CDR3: TGTGCCAGCAGCGTACAGACAGGTCCCCAAGAGACCCAGTACTTC.

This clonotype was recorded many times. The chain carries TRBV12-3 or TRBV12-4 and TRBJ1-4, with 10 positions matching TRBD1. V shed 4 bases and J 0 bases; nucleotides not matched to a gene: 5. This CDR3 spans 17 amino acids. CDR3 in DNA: TGTGCCAGCAGTTCAGACAGGGGGCCTGCAACTAATGAAAAACTGTTTTTT. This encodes CASSSDRGPATNEKLFF.

Here the CDR3 reads CASSYGGAGVTEAFF. The CDR3 coding sequence is TGTGCCAGCAGTTATGGGGGCGCGGGGGTCACTGAAGCTTTCTTT. The J gene is TRBJ1-1, the V gene TRBV6-5; D might be TRBD1 (6 bases). This CDR3 is 15 amino acids long. CDR1 MNHEY and CDR2 SVGAGI come from the germline V gene. V shed 3 bases and J shed 4 bases, with 15 bases lying between them.

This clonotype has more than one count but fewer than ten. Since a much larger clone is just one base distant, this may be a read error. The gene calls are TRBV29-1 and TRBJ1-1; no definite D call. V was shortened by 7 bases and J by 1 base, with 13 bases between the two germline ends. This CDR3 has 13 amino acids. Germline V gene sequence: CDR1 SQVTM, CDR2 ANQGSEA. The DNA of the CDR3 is TGCAGCGCTGCAAGGGCAGGGAACACTGAAGCTTTCTTT. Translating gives CSAARAGNTEAFF.

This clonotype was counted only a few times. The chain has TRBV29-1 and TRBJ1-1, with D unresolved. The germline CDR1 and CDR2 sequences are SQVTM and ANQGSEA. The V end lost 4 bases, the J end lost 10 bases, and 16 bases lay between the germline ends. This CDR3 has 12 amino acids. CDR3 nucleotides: TGCAGCGTTGGGAGGCCCTTCGAGAGAGCTTTCTTT. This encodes CSVGRPFERAFF.

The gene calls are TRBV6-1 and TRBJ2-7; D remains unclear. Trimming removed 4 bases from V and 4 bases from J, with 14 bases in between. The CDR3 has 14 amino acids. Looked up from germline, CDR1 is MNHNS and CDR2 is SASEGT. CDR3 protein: CASSGIGPLYEQYF. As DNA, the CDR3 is TGTGCCAGCAGTGGAATAGGCCCCCTTTACGAGCAGTACTTC.

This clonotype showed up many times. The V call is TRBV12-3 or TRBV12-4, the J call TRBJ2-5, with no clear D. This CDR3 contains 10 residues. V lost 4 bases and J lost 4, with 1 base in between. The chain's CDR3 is CASSSETQYF. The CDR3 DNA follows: TGTGCCAGCAGTTCAGAGACCCAGTACTTC.

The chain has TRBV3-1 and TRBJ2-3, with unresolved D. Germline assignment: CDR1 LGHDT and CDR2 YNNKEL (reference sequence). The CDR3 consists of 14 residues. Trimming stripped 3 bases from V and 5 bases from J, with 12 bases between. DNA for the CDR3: TGTGCCAGCAGCCATTCACTCCCAGGAGATACGCAGTATTTT. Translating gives CASSHSLPGDTQYF.

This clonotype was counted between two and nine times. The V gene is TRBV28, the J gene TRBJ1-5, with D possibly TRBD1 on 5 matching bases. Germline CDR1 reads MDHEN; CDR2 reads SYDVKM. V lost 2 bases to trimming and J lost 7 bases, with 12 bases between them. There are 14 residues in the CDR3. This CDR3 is CASSLVPEGQPQHF. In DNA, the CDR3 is TGTGCCAGCAGTTTAGTCCCTGAGGGGCAGCCCCAGCATTTT.

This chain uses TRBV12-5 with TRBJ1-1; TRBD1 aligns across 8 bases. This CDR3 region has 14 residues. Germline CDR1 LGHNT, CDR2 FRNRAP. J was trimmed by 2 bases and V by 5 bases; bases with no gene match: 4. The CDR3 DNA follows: TGTGCTAGTGGTGCAGGACAGGGTAACACTGAAGCTTTCTTT. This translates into CASGAGQGNTEAFF.

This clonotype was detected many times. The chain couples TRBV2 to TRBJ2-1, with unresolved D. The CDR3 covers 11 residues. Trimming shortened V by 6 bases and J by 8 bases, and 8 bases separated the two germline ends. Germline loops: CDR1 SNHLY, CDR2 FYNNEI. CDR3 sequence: CASSRNHEQFF. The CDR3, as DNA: TGTGCCAGCAGCCGCAATCATGAGCAGTTCTTC.

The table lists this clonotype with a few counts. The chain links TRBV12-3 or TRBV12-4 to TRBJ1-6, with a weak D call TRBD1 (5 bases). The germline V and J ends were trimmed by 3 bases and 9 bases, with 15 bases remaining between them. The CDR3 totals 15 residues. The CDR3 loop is CASSFNMQGGSPLHF. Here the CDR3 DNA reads TGTGCCAGCAGTTTTAATATGCAGGGAGGTTCACCCCTCCACTTT.